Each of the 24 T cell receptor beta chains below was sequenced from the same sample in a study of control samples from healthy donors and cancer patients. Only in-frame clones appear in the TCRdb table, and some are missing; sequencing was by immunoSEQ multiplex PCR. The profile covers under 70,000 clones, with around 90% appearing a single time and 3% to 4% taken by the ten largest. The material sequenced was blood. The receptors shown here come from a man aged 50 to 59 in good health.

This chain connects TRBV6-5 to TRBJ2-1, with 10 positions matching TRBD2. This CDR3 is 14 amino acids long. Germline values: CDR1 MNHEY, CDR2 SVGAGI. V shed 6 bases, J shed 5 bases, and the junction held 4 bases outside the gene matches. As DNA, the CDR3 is TGTGCCAGCAGAGGACTAGCGGTGGACAATGAGCAGTTCTTC. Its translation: CASRGLAVDNEQFF.

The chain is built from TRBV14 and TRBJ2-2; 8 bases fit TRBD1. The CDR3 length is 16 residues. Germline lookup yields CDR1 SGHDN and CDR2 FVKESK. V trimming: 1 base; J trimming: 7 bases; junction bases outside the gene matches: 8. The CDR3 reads CASSQVRTGFGGELFF. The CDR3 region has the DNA TGTGCCAGCAGCCAAGTTCGGACAGGGTTTGGCGGGGAGCTGTTTTTT. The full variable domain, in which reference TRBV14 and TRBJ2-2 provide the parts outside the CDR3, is EAGVTQFPSHSVIEKGQTVTLRCDPISGHDNLYWYRRVMGKEIKFLLHFVKESKQDESGMPNNRFLAERTGGTYSTLKVQPAELEDSGVYFCASSQVRTGFGGELFFGEGSRLTVL.

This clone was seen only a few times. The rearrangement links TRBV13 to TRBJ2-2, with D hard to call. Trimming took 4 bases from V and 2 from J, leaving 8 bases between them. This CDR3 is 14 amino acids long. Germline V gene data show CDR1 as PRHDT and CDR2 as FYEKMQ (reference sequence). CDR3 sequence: CASSSSLNTGELFF. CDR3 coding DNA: TGTGCCAGCAGCTCAAGCCTTAACACCGGGGAGCTGTTTTTT.

CDR3 sequence (DNA): TGTGCCAGCTCCCCCAGGAGACCGGGAGGAGTTACCGGGGAGCTGTTTTTT. It is translated as CASSPRRPGGVTGELFF. The chain employs TRBV18 and TRBJ2-2; the match to TRBD2 covers 7 bases. The CDR3 contains 17 residues. The V gene's germline CDR1 is KGHSH and CDR2 LQKENI. Unmatched junction bases numbered 15, after V lost 6 bases and J lost 5 bases.

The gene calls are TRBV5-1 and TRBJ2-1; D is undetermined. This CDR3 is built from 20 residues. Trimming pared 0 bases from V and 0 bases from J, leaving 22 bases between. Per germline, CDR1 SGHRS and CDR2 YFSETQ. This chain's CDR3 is CASSLGAHGRYTRSYNEQFF. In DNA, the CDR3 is TGCGCCAGCAGCTTGGGGGCCCACGGGCGATACACCCGCTCCTACAATGAGCAGTTCTTC.

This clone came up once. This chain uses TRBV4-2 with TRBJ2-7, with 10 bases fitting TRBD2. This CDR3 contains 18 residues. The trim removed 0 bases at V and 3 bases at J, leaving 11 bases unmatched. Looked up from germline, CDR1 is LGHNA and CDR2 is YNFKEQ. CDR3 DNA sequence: TGTGCCAGCAGCCAAGATAGCCCAACTAGCGGGACCTTCTACGAGCAGTACTTC. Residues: CASSQDSPTSGTFYEQYF.

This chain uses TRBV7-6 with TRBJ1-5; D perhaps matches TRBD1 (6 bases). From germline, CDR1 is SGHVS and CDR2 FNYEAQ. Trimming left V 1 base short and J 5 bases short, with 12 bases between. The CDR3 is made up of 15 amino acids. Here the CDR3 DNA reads TGTGCCAGCAGCTTAGGGTGGGGGGCCGATCAGCCCCAGCATTTT. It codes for CASSLGWGADQPQHF.

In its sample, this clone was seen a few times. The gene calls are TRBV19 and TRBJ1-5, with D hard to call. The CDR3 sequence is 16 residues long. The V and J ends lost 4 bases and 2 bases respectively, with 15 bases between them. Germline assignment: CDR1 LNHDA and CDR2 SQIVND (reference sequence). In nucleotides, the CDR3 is TGTGCCAGTAGTACTGGCTTGGTGGCCGGCAATCAGCCCCAGCATTTT. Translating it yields CASSTGLVAGNQPQHF.

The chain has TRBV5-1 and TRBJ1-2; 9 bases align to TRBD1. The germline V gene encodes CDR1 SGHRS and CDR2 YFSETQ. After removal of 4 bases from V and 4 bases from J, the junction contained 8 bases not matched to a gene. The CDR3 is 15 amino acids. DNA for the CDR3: TGCGCCAGCAGCCTGGGACAGGGAGGGACCTATGGCTACACCTTC. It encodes CASSLGQGGTYGYTF. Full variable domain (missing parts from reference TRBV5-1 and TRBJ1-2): KAGVTQTPRYLIKTRGQQVTLSCSPISGHRSVSWYQQTPGQGLQFLFEYFSETQRNKGNFPGRFSGRQFSNSRSEMNVSTLELGDSALYLCASSLGQGGTYGYTFGSGTRLTVV.

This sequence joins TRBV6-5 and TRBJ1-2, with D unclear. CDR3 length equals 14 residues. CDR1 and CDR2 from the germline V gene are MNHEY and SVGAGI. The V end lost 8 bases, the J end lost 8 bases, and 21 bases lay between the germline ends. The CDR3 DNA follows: TGTGCCAGCGCACAGCCTGGGATCTTGGGAGGCTACACCTTC. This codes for CASAQPGILGGYTF.

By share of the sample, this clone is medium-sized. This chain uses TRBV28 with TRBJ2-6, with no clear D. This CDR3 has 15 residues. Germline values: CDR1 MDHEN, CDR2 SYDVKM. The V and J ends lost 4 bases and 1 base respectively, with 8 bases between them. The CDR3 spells CASSSGQSGANVLTF. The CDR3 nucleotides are TGTGCCAGCAGTTCGGGCCAATCTGGGGCCAACGTCCTGACTTTC.

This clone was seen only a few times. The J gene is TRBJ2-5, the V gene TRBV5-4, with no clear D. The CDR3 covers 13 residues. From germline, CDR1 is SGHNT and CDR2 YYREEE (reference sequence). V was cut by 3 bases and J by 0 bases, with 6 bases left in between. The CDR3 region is CASSWPDQETQYF. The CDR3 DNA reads TGTGCCAGCAGCTGGCCGGACCAAGAGACCCAGTACTTC.

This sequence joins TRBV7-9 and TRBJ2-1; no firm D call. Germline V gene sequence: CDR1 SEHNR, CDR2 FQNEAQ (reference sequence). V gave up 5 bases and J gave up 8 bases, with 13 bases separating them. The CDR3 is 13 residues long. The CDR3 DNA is TGTGCCAGCAGCCCGGTTAGGGCCTATGAGCAGTTCTTC. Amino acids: CASSPVRAYEQFF.

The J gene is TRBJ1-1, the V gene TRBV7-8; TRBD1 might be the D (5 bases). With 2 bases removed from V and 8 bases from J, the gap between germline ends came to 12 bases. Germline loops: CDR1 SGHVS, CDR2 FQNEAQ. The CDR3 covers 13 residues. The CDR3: CASSLQEGLEAFF. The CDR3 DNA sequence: TGTGCCAGCAGCTTACAAGAGGGGCTAGAAGCTTTCTTT.

For the CDR3, the DNA is TGTGCCAGCAGCTTAGTTTCGGGGGATGCTCTCACCACAGATACGCAGTATTTT. It yields the protein CASSLVSGDALTTDTQYF. V gene TRBV7-9 combines with J gene TRBJ2-3, with D possibly being TRBD2 (6 bases). The length of the CDR3 is 18 residues. V was shortened by 1 base and J by 2 bases, with 19 bases between the two germline ends. Germline lookup yields CDR1 SEHNR and CDR2 FQNEAQ (reference sequence).

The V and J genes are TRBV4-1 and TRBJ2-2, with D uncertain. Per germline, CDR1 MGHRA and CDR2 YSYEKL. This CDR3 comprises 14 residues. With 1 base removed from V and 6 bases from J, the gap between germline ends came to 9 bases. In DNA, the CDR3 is TGCGCCAGCAGCCAAGGGGATTGGGCCGGGGAGCTGTTTTTT. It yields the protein CASSQGDWAGELFF.

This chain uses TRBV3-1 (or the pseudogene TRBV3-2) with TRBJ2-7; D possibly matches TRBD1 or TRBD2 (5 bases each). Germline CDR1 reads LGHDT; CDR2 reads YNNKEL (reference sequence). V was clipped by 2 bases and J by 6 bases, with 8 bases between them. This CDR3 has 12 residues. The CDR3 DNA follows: TGTGCCAGCAGCCAATTTGGGGGCGAGCAGTACTTC. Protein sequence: CASSQFGGEQYF.

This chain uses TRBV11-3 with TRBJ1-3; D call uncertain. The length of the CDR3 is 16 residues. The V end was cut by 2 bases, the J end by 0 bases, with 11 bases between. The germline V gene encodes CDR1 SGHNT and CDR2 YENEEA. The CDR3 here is CASSLKVESSGNTIYF. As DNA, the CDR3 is TGTGCCAGCAGCTTAAAGGTGGAGAGCTCTGGAAACACCATATATTTT.

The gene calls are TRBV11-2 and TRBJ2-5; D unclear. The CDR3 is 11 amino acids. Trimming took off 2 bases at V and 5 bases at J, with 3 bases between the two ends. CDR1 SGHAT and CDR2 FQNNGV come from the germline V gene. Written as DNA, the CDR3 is TGTGCCAGCAGCTTAATGGAGACCCAGTACTTC. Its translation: CASSLMETQYF.

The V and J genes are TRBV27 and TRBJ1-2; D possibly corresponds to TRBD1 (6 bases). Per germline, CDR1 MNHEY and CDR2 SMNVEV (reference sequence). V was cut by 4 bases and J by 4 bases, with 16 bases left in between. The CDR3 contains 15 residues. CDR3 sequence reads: CASSSISQGAYGYTF. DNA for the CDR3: TGTGCCAGCAGTTCCATCTCACAGGGAGCCTATGGCTACACCTTC.

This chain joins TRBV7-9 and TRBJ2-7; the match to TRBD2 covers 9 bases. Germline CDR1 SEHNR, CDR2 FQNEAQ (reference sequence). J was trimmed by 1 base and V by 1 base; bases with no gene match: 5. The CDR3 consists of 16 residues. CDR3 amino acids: CASSLGEAGGSYEQYF. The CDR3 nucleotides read TGTGCCAGCAGCTTAGGAGAAGCGGGAGGTTCCTACGAGCAGTACTTC. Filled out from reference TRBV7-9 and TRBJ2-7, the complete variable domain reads DTGVSQNPRHKITKRGQNVTFRCDPISEHNRLYWYRQTLGQGPEFLTYFQNEAQLEKSRLLSDRFSAERPKGSFSTLEIQRTEQGDSAMYLCASSLGEAGGSYEQYFGPGTRLTVT.

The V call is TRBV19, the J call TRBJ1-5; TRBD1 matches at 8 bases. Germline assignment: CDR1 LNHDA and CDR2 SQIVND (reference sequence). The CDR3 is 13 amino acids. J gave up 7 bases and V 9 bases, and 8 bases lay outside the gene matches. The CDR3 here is CASSGTGGQPQHF. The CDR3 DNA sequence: TGTGCCAGCTCCGGGACAGGCGGGCAGCCCCAGCATTTT.

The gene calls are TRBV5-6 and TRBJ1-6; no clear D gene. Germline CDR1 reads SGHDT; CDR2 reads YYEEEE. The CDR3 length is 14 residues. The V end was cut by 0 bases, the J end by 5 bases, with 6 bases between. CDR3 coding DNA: TGTGCCAGCAGCTTGGGACACAATAATTCACCCCTCCACTTT. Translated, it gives CASSLGHNNSPLHF. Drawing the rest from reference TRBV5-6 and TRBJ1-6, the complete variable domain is DAGVTQSPTHLIKTRGQQVTLRCSPKSGHDTVSWYQQALGQGPQFIFQYYEEEERQRGNFPDRFSGHQFPNYSSELNVNALLLGDSALYLCASSLGHNNSPLHFGNGTRLTVT.

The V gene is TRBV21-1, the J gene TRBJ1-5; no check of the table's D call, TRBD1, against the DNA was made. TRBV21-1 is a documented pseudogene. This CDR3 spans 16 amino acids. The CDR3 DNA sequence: TGTGCCAGCAGCAATACAGGGGAAGAGTACAATCAGCCCCAGCATTTT. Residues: CASSNTGEEYNQPQHF.